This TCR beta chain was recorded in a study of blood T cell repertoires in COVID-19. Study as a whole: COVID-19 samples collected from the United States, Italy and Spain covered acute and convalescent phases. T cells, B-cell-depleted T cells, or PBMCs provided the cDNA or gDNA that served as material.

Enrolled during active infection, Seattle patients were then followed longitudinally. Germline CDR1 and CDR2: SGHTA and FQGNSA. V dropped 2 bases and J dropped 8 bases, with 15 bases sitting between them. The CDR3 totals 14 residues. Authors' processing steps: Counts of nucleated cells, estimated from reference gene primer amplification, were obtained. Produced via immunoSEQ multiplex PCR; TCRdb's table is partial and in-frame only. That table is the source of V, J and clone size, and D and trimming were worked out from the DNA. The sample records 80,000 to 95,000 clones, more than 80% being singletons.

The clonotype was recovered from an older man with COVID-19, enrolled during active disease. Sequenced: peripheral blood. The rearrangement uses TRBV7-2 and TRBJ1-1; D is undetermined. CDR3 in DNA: TGTGCCAGCAGCTTATCCCTAGGAGGGCCCGAAGCTTTCTTT. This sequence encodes CASSLSLGGPEAFF.